This is a list of T cell receptor beta chains from one sample in a study of cytomegalovirus exposure and HLA in healthy donors. TCRdb's table, derived via immunoSEQ multiplex PCR, lists solely in-frame clones and lacks some. The table shows 100,000 to 120,000 clones, with under 85% occurring only once. The sequenced sample consisted of PBMCs. These receptors originate from a man aged 18 to 30 in good health and CMV-seronegative. CDR3s include the opening cysteine and the closing phenylalanine or tryptophan. D genes are given only for firm matches. Clone size is shown for a subset of rows, as once, few, many or a class of expanded clone.

V gene	J gene	clone size	D gene	CDR3 DNA	CDR3 protein
TRBV7-3	TRBJ2-1	.	TRBD1	TGTGCCAGCAGCTCACAGACAGGGTCTGCTGAGCAGTTCTTC	CASSSQTGSAEQFF
TRBV7-2	TRBJ1-5	.	TRBD1	TGTGCCAGCAGCTTAAACGCGGGACAGGGAAAGAATCAGCCCCAGCATTTT	CASSLNAGQGKNQPQHF
TRBV11-2	TRBJ2-7	.	TRBD2	TGTGCCAGCAGCTTAGATCGGACTAGCTCCTACGAGCAGTACTTC	CASSLDRTSSYEQYF
TRBV4-1	TRBJ1-3	.	.	TGCGCCAGCAGCCAAGATAGGGAGGCCACCATATATTTT	CASSQDREATIYF
TRBV11-2	TRBJ2-1	.	TRBD2	TGTGCCAGCAGCTTAGCGGGAGGGCCACGTCGCGAGCAGTTCTTC	CASSLAGGPRREQFF
TRBV29-1	TRBJ1-2	.	TRBD1	TGCAGCGTAGGGGACAGGGGAGGCTACACCTTC	CSVGDRGGYTF
TRBV12-5	TRBJ2-1	.	.	TGTGCTAGTGCCAGTAACGCCCGAGGAAATGAGCAGTTCTTC	CASASNARGNEQFF
TRBV29-1	TRBJ1-3	once	.	TGCAGCGTTTGGACTCAGGAGGACACCATATATTTT	CSVWTQEDTIYF
TRBV28	TRBJ1-2	.	.	TGTGCCAGCAGTCTCCCGACAGGACTCTATGGCTACACCTTC	CASSLPTGLYGYTF
TRBV28	TRBJ2-5	.	TRBD1	TGTGCCAGCAGTTTATCGGGACAGGGTTACGAGACCCAGTACTTC	CASSLSGQGYETQYF
TRBV4-1	TRBJ2-7	.	TRBD2	TGCGCCAGCAGCCAAGTAGCGGGAGCCTACGAGCAGTACTTC	CASSQVAGAYEQYF